This T cell receptor (beta chain) emerged from a study of cytomegalovirus exposure and HLA in healthy donors. Study-level results: Most of the TCR beta V segments (in an earlier analysis) were productive either about 87% or about 30% of the time. The listing of roughly 160 TCR beta chains classed them as cytomegalovirus-associated. Some segments of the V type, notably TRBV6-2 and TRBV6-3, were excluded as indistinguishable.

Comments on this clone: Its matching antigen is unknown.

V was clipped by 4 bases and J by 0 bases; unmatched bases: 5. Germline values: CDR1 MGHRA, CDR2 YSYEKL. The CDR3 spans 15 residues. With 60 Vbeta and 13 Jbeta primers, the PCR was carried out. Measured with immunoSEQ multiplex PCR; TCRdb has only the in-frame clones, and not every one. The repertoire holds about 140,000 clones, with roughly four fifths as singletons. The source is a man between 18 and 29 years old in good health and CMV-seropositive. Sequenced: PBMCs. The chain has TRBV4-1 and TRBJ1-1, with 7 bases fitting TRBD1. The CDR3 spells CASSLRQGLNTEAFF. CDR3 coding DNA: TGCGCCAGCAGCCTCAGACAGGGACTGAACACTGAAGCTTTCTTT.